The clone carrying this T cell receptor (beta chain) turned up a few times. CDR3 length: 18 residues. Germline trimming cut 3 bases from V and 5 bases from J; bases unmatched to any gene: 13. This sample stems from a study of T cells in Graves' hyperthyroidism and ophthalmopathy. Uncontrolled infection, other autoimmune disease, pregnancy or lactation led to exclusion. Diagnostic decisions used clinical symptoms, serum thyroxine and TRAb, thyroid ultrasound and orbital computed tomography. TCR beta CDR3 sequences were amplified from RNA transcripts. Carried out on the TCR CDR3, a first-round RT-PCR used the HTBI primer set. MiXCR was run by TCRdb on the multiplex PCR reads, yielding one entry per CDR3 protein. Of under 700,000 distinct CDR3 sequences in the sample, over 15% were seen once.

The sequenced sample consisted of blood. The V and J genes are TRBV12-3 or TRBV12-4 and TRBJ1-5; 10 nucleotides agree with TRBD1. This clonotype originated in a woman between 18 and 29 years old with Graves' hyperthyroidism. The CDR3 spells CASSLGPGQGKMDQPQHF. Written as DNA, the CDR3 is TGTGCCAGCAGTTTGGGTCCGGGACAGGGGAAAATGGATCAGCCCCAGCATTTT.